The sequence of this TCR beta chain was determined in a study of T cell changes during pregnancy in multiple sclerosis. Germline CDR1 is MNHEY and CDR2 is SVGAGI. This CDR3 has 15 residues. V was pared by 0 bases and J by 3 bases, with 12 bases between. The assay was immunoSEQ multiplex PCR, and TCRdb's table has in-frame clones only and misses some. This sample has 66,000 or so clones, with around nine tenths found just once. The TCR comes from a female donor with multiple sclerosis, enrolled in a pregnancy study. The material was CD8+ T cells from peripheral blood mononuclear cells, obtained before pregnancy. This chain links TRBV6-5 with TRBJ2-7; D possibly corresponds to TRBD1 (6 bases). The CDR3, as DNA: TGTGCCAGCAGTTACTCCCGGACAGCCTTCTACGAGCAGTACTTC. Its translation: CASSYSRTAFYEQYF.